This T cell receptor beta chain was found in a study of shared clonotypes between healthy human individuals. CD8 cells classed as naive were CD45RO-negative and positively selected for CCR7, excluding terminally differentiated effector memory CD45RA+ cells. Study-level findings and limits: Among the subsets, naive ones generally showed larger estimated richness than memory ones. With a handful of donors compared, 4% to 5.5% of naive CD4 clonotypes were shared.

Concerning this clone: Its antigen remains unidentified.

Germline V lookup: CDR1 LNHNV, CDR2 YYDKDF (reference sequence). J gave up 2 bases and V 5 bases, and 9 bases lay outside the gene matches. The CDR3 consists of 16 residues. Clones were sequenced by immunoSEQ multiplex PCR, and TCRdb holds only the in-frame ones, with some missing. Among around 2,000,000 clones listed, about 95% were seen once. This clonotype was obtained from a man in his late teens or twenties in good health. The sequencing input was naive CD8+ T cells sorted from blood. The chain uses TRBV15 and TRBJ2-3; 8 bases are a match to TRBD2. For the CDR3, the DNA is TGTGCCACCAGCCACCCCGGGGGGGTGGCCACAGATACGCAGTATTTT. Residues: CATSHPGGVATDTQYF.